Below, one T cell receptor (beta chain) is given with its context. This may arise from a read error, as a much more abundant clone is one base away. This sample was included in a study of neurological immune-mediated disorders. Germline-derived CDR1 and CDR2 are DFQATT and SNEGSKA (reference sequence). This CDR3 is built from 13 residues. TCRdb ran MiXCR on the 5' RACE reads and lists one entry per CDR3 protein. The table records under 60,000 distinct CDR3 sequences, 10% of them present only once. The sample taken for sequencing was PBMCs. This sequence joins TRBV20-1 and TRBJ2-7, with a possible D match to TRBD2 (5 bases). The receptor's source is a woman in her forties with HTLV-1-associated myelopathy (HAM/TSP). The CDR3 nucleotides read TGCAATGCCCTACGGCCCGGGACCTACGAGCAGTACTTC. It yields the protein CNALRPGTYEQYF.